One and the same sample provided the 5 T cell receptor beta chains below, sequenced in a study of T cells in women clearing cervical HPV infection. The method was immunoSEQ multiplex PCR; TCRdb's version includes in-frame clones alone and lacks a portion of them. The listing records under 45,000 clones. The sequenced sample consisted of blood buffy coat. These receptors were collected from a woman aged 18 to 69 with a cervical HPV16 infection that either progressed to CIN3+ or cleared (not recorded which).

Comments on this clone: The observed sequence ends 3 residues before the CDR3 terminus, with the missing tail filled in from the germline J gene. The chain uses TRBV20-1 and TRBJ2-2; 12 bases fit TRBD2. CDR1 and CDR2 (germline): DFQATT, SNEGSKA (reference sequence). V shed 5 bases, J shed 7 bases, and the junction held 5 bases outside the gene matches. The CDR3 length is 14 residues. The CDR3 sequence is CSALAGGSFGELFF. The part of the CDR3 DNA that was read is TGCAGTGCTCTAGCGGGGGGGTCGTTCGGGGAG.

A note on this clone: The read terminates 3 residues ahead of where the CDR3 ends, so the germline J gene completes it. The chain recombines TRBV7-2 with TRBJ1-4; tentative D call: TRBD1 (6 bases). Germline V CDR1 and CDR2: SGHTA, FQGNSA. This CDR3 has 14 residues. The CDR3 region is CASSRVQGNSPLFF. CDR3 DNA, as far as it was read: TGTGCCAGCAGCCGGGTACAGGGTAATTCACCA.

About this clone itself: The read gets to within 3 residues of the CDR3 end, and the germline J gene fills in the rest. This chain connects TRBV2 to TRBJ2-7; D is perhaps TRBD2 (5 bases). V gave up 7 bases and J gave up 2 bases, with 15 bases separating them. Germline lookup yields CDR1 SNHLY and CDR2 FYNNEI. This CDR3 spans 14 amino acids. The sequenced CDR3 bases are TGTGCCAGCACTGAGGGCCGGTCCCCCTACGAG. It yields the protein CASTEGRSPYE. The whole CDR3 region reads CASTEGRSPYEQYF. Complete variable domain (other parts from reference TRBV2 and TRBJ2-7): EPEVTQTPSHQVTQMGQEVILRCVPISNHLYFYWYRQILGQKVEFLVSFYNNEISEKSEIFDDQFSVERPDGSNFTLKIRSTKLEDSAMYFCASTEGRSPYEQYFGPGTRLTVT.

A word on this clone: Sequencing ends 3 residues short of the CDR3 end; the germline J gene provides the rest. This chain links TRBV19 with TRBJ1-5, with D unclear. CDR3 length: 14 residues. Per the germline V gene, CDR1 is LNHDA and CDR2 is SQIVND (reference sequence). CDR3 amino acids: CASSPRGQHRPQHF. The covered CDR3 bases are TGTGCCAGTAGTCCCCGAGGGCAGCACCGCCCC.

In regard to this clone: With the read ending 3 residues before the CDR3 end, the germline J gene is used to fill in that end. The rearrangement links TRBV28 to TRBJ1-2, with D unclear. Germline values: CDR1 MDHEN, CDR2 SYDVKM. With 6 bases removed from V and 5 bases from J, the gap between germline ends came to 16 bases. The CDR3 spans 14 residues. The part of the CDR3 DNA that was read is TGTGCCAGCAGCACTCCTTTTAACTTTTATGGC. It codes for CASSTPFNFYG. The CDR3 in its entirety is CASSTPFNFYGYTF.